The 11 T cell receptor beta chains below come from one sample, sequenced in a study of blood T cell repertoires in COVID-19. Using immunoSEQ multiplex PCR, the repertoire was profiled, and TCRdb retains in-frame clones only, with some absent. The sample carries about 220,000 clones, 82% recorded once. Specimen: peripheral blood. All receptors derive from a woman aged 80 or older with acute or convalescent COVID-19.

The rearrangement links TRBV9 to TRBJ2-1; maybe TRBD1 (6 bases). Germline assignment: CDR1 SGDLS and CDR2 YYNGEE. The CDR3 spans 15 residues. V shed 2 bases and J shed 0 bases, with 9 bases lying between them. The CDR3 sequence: CASSVRDISYNEQFF. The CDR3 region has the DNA TGTGCCAGCAGCGTCCGGGACATCTCCTACAATGAGCAGTTCTTC.

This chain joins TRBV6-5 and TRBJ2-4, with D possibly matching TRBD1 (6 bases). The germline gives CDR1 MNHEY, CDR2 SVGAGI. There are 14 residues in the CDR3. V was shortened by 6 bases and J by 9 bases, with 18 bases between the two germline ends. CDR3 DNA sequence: TGTGCCAGCAGCCAATACAGGGCAGAGGCCATTCAGTACTTC. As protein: CASSQYRAEAIQYF.

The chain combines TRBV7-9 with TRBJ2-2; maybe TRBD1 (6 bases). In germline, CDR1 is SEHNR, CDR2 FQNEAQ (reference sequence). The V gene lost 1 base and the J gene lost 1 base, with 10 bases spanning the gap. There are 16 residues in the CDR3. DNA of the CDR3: TGTGCCAGCAGCTTAGGATCACAGGGGAACACCGGGGAGCTGTTTTTT. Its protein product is CASSLGSQGNTGELFF.

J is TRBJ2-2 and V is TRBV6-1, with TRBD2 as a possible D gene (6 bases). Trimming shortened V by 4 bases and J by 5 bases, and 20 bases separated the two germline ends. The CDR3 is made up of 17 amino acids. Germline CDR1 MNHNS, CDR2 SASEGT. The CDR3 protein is CASSAGWLAGTTGELFF. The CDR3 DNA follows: TGTGCCAGCAGTGCCGGGTGGCTCGCGGGGACTACCGGGGAGCTGTTTTTT.

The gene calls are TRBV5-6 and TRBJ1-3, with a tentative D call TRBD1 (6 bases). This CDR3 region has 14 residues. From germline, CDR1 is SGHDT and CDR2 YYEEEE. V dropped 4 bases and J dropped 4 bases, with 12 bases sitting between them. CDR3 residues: CASSDTGLGNTIYF. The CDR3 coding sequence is TGTGCCAGCAGCGATACAGGGTTGGGAAACACCATATATTTT.

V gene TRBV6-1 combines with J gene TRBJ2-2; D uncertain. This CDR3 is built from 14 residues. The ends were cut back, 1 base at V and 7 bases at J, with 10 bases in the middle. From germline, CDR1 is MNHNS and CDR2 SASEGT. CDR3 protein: CASSEVGVGGELFF. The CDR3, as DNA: TGTGCCAGCAGTGAAGTGGGCGTGGGCGGGGAGCTGTTTTTT.

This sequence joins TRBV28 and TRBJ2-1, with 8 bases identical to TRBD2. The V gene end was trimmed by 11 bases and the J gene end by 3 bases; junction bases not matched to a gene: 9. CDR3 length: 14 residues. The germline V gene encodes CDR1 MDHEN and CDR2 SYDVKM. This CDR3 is CAHWGSGGYNEQFF. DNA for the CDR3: TGTGCCCACTGGGGCAGCGGGGGCTACAATGAGCAGTTCTTC.

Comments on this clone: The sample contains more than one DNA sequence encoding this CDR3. CDR3 amino acids: CASSLTAMNTEAFF. CDR3 in DNA: TGTGCCAGCAGCCTGACAGCTATGAACACTGAAGCTTTCTTT. The chain has TRBV7-3 and TRBJ1-1, with a weak D call TRBD1 (5 bases). CDR3 length equals 14 residues. Germline CDR1 and CDR2: SGHTA and FQGTGA. The V end lost 5 bases, the J end lost 0 bases, and 10 bases lay between the germline ends.

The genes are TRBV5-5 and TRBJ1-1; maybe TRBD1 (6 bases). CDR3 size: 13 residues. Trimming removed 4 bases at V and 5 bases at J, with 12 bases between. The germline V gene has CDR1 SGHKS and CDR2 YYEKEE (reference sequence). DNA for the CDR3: TGTGCCAGCAGCCGGCAGGGGTTTACTGAAGCTTTCTTT. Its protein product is CASSRQGFTEAFF.

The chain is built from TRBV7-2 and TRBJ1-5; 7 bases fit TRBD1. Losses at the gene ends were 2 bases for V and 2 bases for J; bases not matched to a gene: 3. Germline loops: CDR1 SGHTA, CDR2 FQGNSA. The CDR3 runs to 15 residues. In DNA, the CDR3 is TGTGCCAGCAGCTTACAGGGGGGCGGCAATCAGCCCCAGCATTTT. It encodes CASSLQGGGNQPQHF.

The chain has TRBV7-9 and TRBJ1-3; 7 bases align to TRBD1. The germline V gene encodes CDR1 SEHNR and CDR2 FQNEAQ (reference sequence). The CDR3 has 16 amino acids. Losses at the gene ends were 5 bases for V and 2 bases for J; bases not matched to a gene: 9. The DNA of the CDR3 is TGTGCCAGCAGCCCTTTAACGGGACAGCCTGGAAACACCATATATTTT. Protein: CASSPLTGQPGNTIYF.